The 2 T cell receptor beta chains below come from one sample, sequenced in a study of identical twins. In TCRdb, the 5' RACE reads were re-called with MiXCR into one record per CDR3 protein. The sample yields roughly 490,000 distinct CDR3 sequences, roughly an eighth seen once. The same specimen was also included in a second study, on yellow fever vaccine responses in identical twins.

Material for sequencing was CD4+ T cells sorted from blood. These receptors originate from a woman in her late teens or twenties in good health.

V is TRBV20-1 and J is TRBJ2-5; a weak D match, TRBD1 (5 bases). Germline CDR1 is DFQATT and CDR2 is SNEGSKA (reference sequence). The CDR3 runs to 13 residues. V shed 1 base and J shed 5 bases, with 11 bases lying between them. The CDR3 loop reads CSARGPGSETQYF. The DNA of the CDR3 is TGCAGTGCTAGAGGGCCAGGGTCGGAGACCCAGTACTTC.

This clonotype appeared a few times. The chain joins TRBV27 to TRBJ1-2; 9 positions match TRBD1. This CDR3 is built from 16 residues. J gave up 4 bases and V 6 bases, and 12 bases lay outside the gene matches. Germline CDR1 is MNHEY and CDR2 is SMNVEV (reference sequence). The CDR3 loop is CASSRDRVSSAYGYTF. The CDR3 DNA follows: TGTGCCAGCAGCCGGGACAGGGTCTCTTCGGCCTATGGCTACACCTTC.